Here is one TCR beta chain with its context. Germline CDR1 and CDR2: SGHRS and YFSETQ. There are 13 residues in the CDR3. TCRdb reprocessed the 5' RACE reads and reports one entry per CDR3 protein, with no DNA. The listing records around 230,000 distinct CDR3 sequences. The data are from a study of monozygotic twins with inflammatory bowel disease. The sequenced sample was blood. This chain connects TRBV5-1 to TRBJ1-1. The sequence derives from a human donor with ulcerative colitis or Crohn's disease, or a healthy co-twin of an affected twin (not recorded which). CDR3 sequence: CASSLDRNTEAFF.